This T cell receptor beta chain was obtained from a study of cytomegalovirus exposure and HLA in healthy donors. Study-level points and caveats: According to the study, 160 or so TCR beta chains were cytomegalovirus-associated. V segments that were indistinguishable, TRBV6-2 and TRBV6-3 among them, were omitted from analysis.

13 Jbeta primers and 60 Vbeta primers were used for the PCR. Only in-frame clones appear in the TCRdb table, and some are missing; sequencing was by immunoSEQ multiplex PCR. Among 70,000 to 95,000 clones, 84% were seen once, and the ten largest hold 5.6%. The length of the CDR3 is 14 residues. The V gene's germline CDR1 is SGHTA and CDR2 FQGNSA. Trimming took off 1 base at V and 7 bases at J, with 14 bases between the two ends. Notes on this clone: Antigen unknown.

The chain uses TRBV7-2 and TRBJ2-7; D ambiguous. Material for sequencing was PBMCs. This sequence was found in a woman between 18 and 29 years old in good health and CMV-seropositive. CDR3 bases: TGTGCCAGCAGCTTAGTAGCAAACCCGCGGGAGCAGTACTTC. Its protein is CASSLVANPREQYF.